The clone carrying this T cell receptor (beta chain) was counted between two and nine times. What it binds is not known. J lost 7 bases, V lost 4 bases, and 5 bases had no gene match. The CDR3 spans 14 residues. In germline, CDR1 is MNHNS, CDR2 SASEGT. This sample is drawn from a study of cytomegalovirus exposure and HLA in healthy donors. In the PCR, 60 Vbeta and 13 Jbeta primers were used. Profiling relied on immunoSEQ multiplex PCR, and the TCRdb table lists in-frame clones only, not all of them. The sample carries 73,000 or so clones, around 70% recorded once. Study-wide findings and caveats: In a later analysis, a missense DCLRE1C variant was linked to TCR beta V- and J-gene trimming. Most observed TCR sequences were rare, whereas some public TCRs were detected in many donors.

The chain is built from TRBV6-1 and TRBJ2-1; 9 bases map to TRBD2. This clonotype was sampled from a woman between 35 and 50 years old in good health and CMV-seropositive. Sequenced material: PBMCs. CDR3 amino acids: CASSGLAGGNEQFF. CDR3 in DNA: TGTGCCAGCAGTGGGCTGGCGGGAGGGAATGAGCAGTTCTTC.